These 28 T cell receptor beta chains came from one sample sequenced in a study of shared clonotypes between healthy human individuals. Only in-frame clones appear in the TCRdb table, and some are missing; sequencing was by immunoSEQ multiplex PCR. The sample includes around 1.9 million clones, around 93% of them seen just once. Naive CD8 cells lacked CD45RO and underwent positive selection for CCR7, leaving out terminally differentiated effector memory CD45RA+ cells. Sequencing was performed on naive CD8+ T cells from PBMCs. These receptors originate from a man younger than 35 in good health. Some clones in this sample may be carry-over from other donors' samples.

This clone showed up just once. V gene TRBV7-9 combines with J gene TRBJ1-5; 7 bases are shared with TRBD1. CDR3 length equals 18 residues. Trimming at V came to 5 bases and at J to 3 bases, leaving 16 bases not matched to a gene. Germline CDR1 SEHNR, CDR2 FQNEAQ (reference sequence). CDR3 DNA sequence: TGTGCCAGCAGCGGACAGGACAGCCAGCGAAGAATCAATCAGCCCCAGCATTTT. This translates into CASSGQDSQRRINQPQHF. The variable domain in full, with the rest retrieved from reference TRBV7-9 and TRBJ1-5, is DTGVSQNPRHKITKRGQNVTFRCDPISEHNRLYWYRQTLGQGPEFLTYFQNEAQLEKSRLLSDRFSAERPKGSFSTLEIQRTEQGDSAMYLCASSGQDSQRRINQPQHFGDGTRLSIL.

This clone was picked up one time. The J gene is TRBJ1-2, the V gene TRBV7-3; possible D gene TRBD1, 5 bases. Germline V CDR1 and CDR2: SGHTA, FQGTGA. Trimming left V 2 bases short and J 2 bases short, with 12 bases between. The CDR3 is 15 amino acids. In DNA, the CDR3 is TGTGCCAGCAGCTTACTCGGAGGGGACAACTATGGCTACACCTTC. Its protein product is CASSLLGGDNYGYTF.

The gene calls are TRBV5-6 and TRBJ2-7, with 7 nucleotides matching TRBD2. The trim removed 0 bases at V and 3 bases at J, leaving 6 bases unmatched. The CDR3 contains 15 residues. CDR1 and CDR2 (germline): SGHDT, YYEEEE. The CDR3 loop is CASSLDPGLGYEQYF. DNA for the CDR3: TGTGCCAGCAGCTTGGACCCTGGACTAGGCTACGAGCAGTACTTC.

The CDR3 nucleotides read TGTGCCAGCAGCGCCCGGGACAGGGGAGACGAGCAGTACTTC. Translating gives CASSARDRGDEQYF. The V and J genes are TRBV9 and TRBJ2-7; 10 nucleotides align to TRBD1. Germline values: CDR1 SGDLS, CDR2 YYNGEE. CDR3 length: 14 amino acids. J lost 5 bases, V lost 3 bases, and 5 bases had no gene match. Together with reference TRBV9 and TRBJ2-7, the CDR3 gives the full variable domain: DSGVTQTPKHLITATGQRVTLRCSPRSGDLSVYWYQQSLDQGLQFLIQYYNGEERAKGNILERFSAQQFPDLHSELNLSSLELGDSALYFCASSARDRGDEQYFGPGTRLTVT.

The V and J genes are TRBV27 and TRBJ1-1; a possible D gene is TRBD1 (6 bases). The CDR3 consists of 15 residues. In germline, CDR1 is MNHEY, CDR2 SMNVEV (reference sequence). V dropped 5 bases and J dropped 7 bases, with 20 bases sitting between them. The CDR3 region has the DNA TGTGCCAGCAGTCCCTACTTGACAGGTTCTGGTGAAGCTTTCTTT. It specifies CASSPYLTGSGEAFF.

This chain connects TRBV11-2 to TRBJ1-2; D is unresolved. The CDR3 is made up of 15 amino acids. Germline loops: CDR1 SGHAT, CDR2 FQNNGV. V shed 1 base and J shed 0 bases, with 9 bases lying between them. The CDR3 loop is CASSLGRRTNYGYTF. The CDR3 DNA sequence: TGTGCCAGCAGCTTAGGACGCAGAACTAACTATGGCTACACCTTC.

The V call is TRBV21-1, the J call TRBJ2-3; the table's D gene call, TRBD1, was not cross checked with the DNA. TRBV21-1 is an annotated pseudogene. The CDR3 loop spans 14 amino acids. The CDR3 DNA reads as TGTGCCAGCAGTCGGACAGGGGGTCCAGATACGCAGTATTTT. Its translation: CASSRTGGPDTQYF.

In its sample, this clone was seen a few times. The chain employs TRBV5-6 and TRBJ1-2, with unresolved D. Germline lookup yields CDR1 SGHDT and CDR2 YYEEEE. This CDR3 comprises 13 residues. Trimming took 0 bases from V and 8 from J, leaving 11 bases between them. CDR3 DNA sequence: TGTGCCAGCAGCTTGGGTATCGGCGGGGGCTACACCTTC. Its translation is CASSLGIGGGYTF.

The CDR3 DNA follows: TGCGCCAGCAGCCAAGAGGCCAGGACCTATGCAACTAATGAAAAACTGTTTTTT. It encodes CASSQEARTYATNEKLFF. The genes are TRBV4-1 and TRBJ1-4; D unresolved. This CDR3 region has 18 residues. Germline V gene sequence: CDR1 MGHRA, CDR2 YSYEKL. V lost 0 bases, J lost 0 bases, and 14 bases lay in between.

The chain recombines TRBV19 with TRBJ1-1; tentative D call: TRBD1 (6 bases). Germline CDR1 LNHDA, CDR2 SQIVND (reference sequence). V gave up 6 bases and J gave up 3 bases, with 17 bases separating them. There are 15 residues in the CDR3. CDR3 DNA sequence: TGTGCCAGTAGGGTTCGCAGGGGATCGGACACTGAAGCTTTCTTT. This translates into CASRVRRGSDTEAFF.

J is TRBJ1-2 and V is TRBV6-1; the D gene is possibly TRBD1 (5 bases). This CDR3 comprises 14 residues. Germline assignment: CDR1 MNHNS and CDR2 SASEGT. The ends were cut back, 6 bases at V and 0 bases at J, with 11 bases in the middle. CDR3 in DNA: TGTGCCAGCAGAGACAGTACGTCTAACTATGGCTACACCTTC. This translates into CASRDSTSNYGYTF.

CDR3 sequence: CASSISLAGVSNEQFF. CDR3 coding DNA: TGCGCCAGCAGCATAAGTCTAGCGGGAGTGTCCAATGAGCAGTTCTTC. The V and J genes are TRBV5-1 and TRBJ2-1, with 10 bases aligning to TRBD2. The trim removed 4 bases at V and 6 bases at J, leaving 10 bases unmatched. Germline V lookup: CDR1 SGHRS, CDR2 YFSETQ. The CDR3 has 16 residues.

The chain carries TRBV19 and TRBJ1-1; D not certain. The V end lost 7 bases, the J end lost 4 bases, and 10 bases lay between the germline ends. This CDR3 spans 12 amino acids. Germline V gene data show CDR1 as LNHDA and CDR2 as SQIVND (reference sequence). CDR3 residues: CASIAVGTEAFF. The CDR3 DNA reads TGTGCCAGTATCGCTGTCGGCACTGAAGCTTTCTTT.

Of note for this clone: The sample has other DNA sequences that encode this CDR3 too. This CDR3 is CASSSAGGPYNEQFF. In nucleotides, the CDR3 is TGTGCCAGCAGTTCAGCGGGAGGGCCTTACAATGAGCAGTTCTTC. This chain joins TRBV7-3 and TRBJ2-1; 10 bases align to TRBD2. The V segment lost 6 bases and the J segment 4 bases; nucleotides outside the gene matches: 6. The CDR3 length is 15 residues. Germline V gene data show CDR1 as SGHTA and CDR2 as FQGTGA. The full variable domain, completed using reference TRBV7-3 and TRBJ2-1, is GAGVSQTPSNKVTEKGKYVELRCDPISGHTALYWYRQSLGQGPEFLIYFQGTGAADDSGLPNDRFFAVRPEGSVSTLKIQRTERGDSAVYLCASSSAGGPYNEQFFGPGTRLTVL.

V and J are TRBV11-2 and TRBJ2-1; TRBD2 aligns across 10 bases. The germline CDR1 and CDR2 sequences are SGHAT and FQNNGV. V was clipped by 8 bases and J by 8 bases; unmatched bases: 12. The CDR3 is 15 amino acids. The DNA of the CDR3 is TGTGCCAGCGGCACACTAGCGGGGCTGCGTCATGAGCAGTTCTTC. Protein sequence: CASGTLAGLRHEQFF.

The chain recombines TRBV7-6 with TRBJ2-2; D unclear. V lost 7 bases and J lost 0, with 12 bases in between. The CDR3 runs to 15 residues. CDR1 and CDR2 (germline): SGHVS, FNYEAQ. The CDR3 nucleotides are TGTGCCAGCAAGAGAATGGGCCCGAACACCGGGGAGCTGTTTTTT. Its translation: CASKRMGPNTGELFF.

The rearrangement joins TRBV4-2 to TRBJ2-3; 7 bases are shared with TRBD2. The CDR3 covers 15 residues. Germline assignment: CDR1 LGHNA and CDR2 YNFKEQ. The ends lost 1 base at V and 3 bases at J; junction bases unmatched: 4. The CDR3 loop reads CASSQGGRATDTQYF. The CDR3 bases are TGTGCCAGCAGCCAAGGTGGGAGGGCTACAGATACGCAGTATTTT.

V gene TRBV10-2 combines with J gene TRBJ1-1, with D tentatively TRBD1 (6 bases). CDR1 is WSHSY, CDR2 SAAADI, per germline. With 1 base removed from V and 6 bases from J, the gap between germline ends came to 18 bases. CDR3 length: 16 amino acids. CDR3 in amino acids: CASSEYRHRENSEAFF. The CDR3, as DNA: TGCGCCAGCAGTGAGTACAGACACAGGGAGAATTCTGAAGCTTTCTTT.

A single count supports this clone. Other DNA sequences from this sample encode an identical CDR3 as well. J is TRBJ2-1 and V is TRBV7-3; a possible D gene is TRBD2 (6 bases). Trimming removed 0 bases from V and 0 bases from J, with 6 bases in between. This CDR3 has 15 residues. Per germline, CDR1 SGHTA and CDR2 FQGTGA. The CDR3 bases are TGTGCCAGCAGCTTAACGGGGGGCTCCTACAATGAGCAGTTCTTC. Translated: CASSLTGGSYNEQFF.

This chain joins TRBV7-8 and TRBJ2-7; 11 nucleotides match TRBD2. The CDR3 runs 14 residues. CDR1 and CDR2 (germline): SGHVS, FQNEAQ. V lost 7 bases, J lost 4 bases, and 6 bases stayed unmatched. The DNA for the CDR3 is TGTGCCAGCACCCCGACTAGCGGGAAGTACGAGCAGTACTTC. Translated, it gives CASTPTSGKYEQYF.

The chain employs TRBV5-1 and TRBJ1-2, with D unclear. Trimming removed 4 bases at V and 1 base at J, with 8 bases between. CDR1 and CDR2 (germline): SGHRS, YFSETQ. CDR3 size: 13 residues. As DNA, the CDR3 is TGCGCCAGCAGCCAAGGAATTAACTATGGCTACACCTTC. Translated: CASSQGINYGYTF.

The sample holds a few counts of this clone. This chain uses TRBV9 with TRBJ2-2, with a tentative D call TRBD2 (7 bases). CDR1 and CDR2 (germline): SGDLS, YYNGEE. CDR3 length equals 18 residues. Trimming shortened V by 1 base and J by 3 bases, and 19 bases separated the two germline ends. This chain's CDR3 is CASSVPRGGGPHTGELFF. The CDR3 DNA is TGTGCCAGCAGCGTACCGAGGGGGGGAGGGCCACACACCGGGGAGCTGTTTTTT.

CDR3: CASSILARGTDTQYF. The DNA for the CDR3 is TGTGCCAGTAGTATTTTAGCGAGGGGGACAGATACGCAGTATTTT. The chain employs TRBV19 and TRBJ2-3, with D tentatively TRBD1 (6 bases). This CDR3 region has 15 residues. The V end lost 3 bases, the J end lost 3 bases, and 13 bases lay between the germline ends. Germline V gene sequence: CDR1 LNHDA, CDR2 SQIVND (reference sequence). The whole variable domain, filled in from reference TRBV19 and TRBJ2-3, reads DGGITQSPKYLFRKEGQNVTLSCEQNLNHDAMYWYRQDPGQGLRLIYYSQIVNDFQKGDIAEGYSVSREKKESFPLTVTSAQKNPTAFYLCASSILARGTDTQYFGPGTRLTVL.

This chain uses TRBV7-9 with TRBJ2-2; weak D call: TRBD1 (5 bases). CDR3 length: 12 residues. CDR1 and CDR2 (germline): SEHNR, FQNEAQ (reference sequence). The V end was cut by 7 bases, the J end by 3 bases, with 6 bases between. CDR3 residues: CASTGHTGELFF. CDR3 DNA: TGTGCCAGCACAGGGCACACCGGGGAGCTGTTTTTT.

The chain joins TRBV11-2 to TRBJ2-3, with a possible D match to TRBD2 (6 bases). The CDR3 is 17 residues long. V lost 0 bases to trimming and J lost 4 bases, with 17 bases between them. Germline V CDR1 and CDR2: SGHAT, FQNNGV. The CDR3 loop reads CASSLDLMRGSPDTQYF. The CDR3 region has the DNA TGTGCCAGCAGCTTAGATCTCATGCGGGGCAGTCCAGATACGCAGTATTTT.

The chain is built from TRBV19 and TRBJ1-4; no reliable D call. The V end lost 1 base, the J end lost 10 bases, and 22 bases lay between the germline ends. CDR3 length equals 17 residues. Germline V gene data show CDR1 as LNHDA and CDR2 as SQIVND (reference sequence). Written as DNA, the CDR3 is TGTGCCAGTAGTATAGGGCGTGGATCAAGACCTAAGGGAAAACTGTTTTTT. This translates into CASSIGRGSRPKGKLFF.

The chain recombines TRBV5-8 with TRBJ1-5; D gene unclear. The V end was cut by 7 bases, the J end by 0 bases, with 11 bases between. The CDR3 runs 14 residues. Germline CDR1 reads SGHTS; CDR2 reads YDEGEE. CDR3 loop: CASGELDSNQPQHF. In nucleotides, the CDR3 is TGTGCCAGCGGAGAGTTGGATAGCAATCAGCCCCAGCATTTT.

This clone was detected once. The J gene is TRBJ2-1, the V gene TRBV11-2; D remains unclear. Trimming pared 1 base from V and 12 bases from J, leaving 7 bases between. This CDR3 comprises 11 residues. Looked up from germline, CDR1 is SGHAT and CDR2 is FQNNGV. DNA for the CDR3: TGTGCCAGCAGCTTAGGATCTATGCAGTTCTTC. Protein product: CASSLGSMQFF.